The rows below give T cell receptor beta chains drawn from one sample of a study of blood T cells in healthy people across ages. TCRdb ran MiXCR on the 5' RACE reads and lists one entry per CDR3 protein. Among around 1,000,000 distinct CDR3 sequences, almost 25% were seen once, and the ten largest hold about 0.8%. These data are also associated with another study on T cells of mothers and their children.

Sequenced material: blood. The receptors were gathered from a girl between 2 and 10 years old in good health. Both conserved end residues are part of each CDR3. Each record gives: D gene, clone size, V gene, J gene, CDR3 DNA, CDR3 protein. A D gene is named only where the DNA matches it firmly. Rows may omit the clone size; those that give it use once, few, many or a size class.

NA	few	TRBV5-1	TRBJ2-1	TGCGCCAGCAGCGCATTTGGACAGACCAATGAGCAGTTCTTC	CASSAFGQTNEQFF
NA	few	TRBV15	TRBJ2-1	TGTGCCACCAGCACTCCCAGGGTGTCTGCCCGCAATGAGCAGTTCTTC	CATSTPRVSARNEQFF
TRBD2	NA	TRBV6-1	TRBJ2-2	TGTGCCAGCGTTCGAGCGGGGTCGAACACCGGGGAGCTGTTTTTT	CASVRAGSNTGELFF
NA	NA	TRBV2	TRBJ1-1	TGTGCCAGCAGTGAAGCCGGGTACAGGGCTTTCTTT	CASSEAGYRAFF
TRBD2	few	TRBV7-9	TRBJ2-7	TGTGCCAGCAGCTTAATAGCGGGAGTAGGTGAGCAGTACTTC	CASSLIAGVGEQYF
TRBD1	NA	TRBV19	TRBJ1-2	TGTGCCAGTCTGGACAGGAGGGGAAACTATGGCTACACCTTC	CASLDRRGNYGYTF
TRBD2	NA	TRBV7-9	TRBJ2-5	TGTGCCAGCAGCTTATTATCGGCTAGCGGTTTCCTTGAGACCCAGTACTTC	CASSLLSASGFLETQYF
TRBD1	NA	TRBV6-1	TRBJ2-1	TGTGCCAGCAGTAAGGACAGGGGGCCTTCCAATGAGCAGTTCTTC	CASSKDRGPSNEQFF
NA	few	TRBV6-2/TRBV6-3	TRBJ2-3	TGTGCCAGCAGCAACATAGCAGGGACGCAGTATTTT	CASSNIAGTQYF
TRBD1	few	TRBV29-1	TRBJ2-5	TGCAGCGTGGGACCAGGGGGCCAAGAGACCCAGTACTTC	CSVGPGGQETQYF
NA	NA	TRBV29-1	TRBJ1-1	TGCACCGCGAGGGAGAACACTGAAGCTTTCTTT	CTARENTEAFF
NA	few	TRBV20-1	TRBJ1-2	TGCAGTGCGGTCCGGGACTTCGTCGACTACACCTTC	CSAVRDFVDYTF
NA	NA	TRBV6-6	TRBJ1-5	TGTGCCAGCAGTTACTCTGGGCAGCCCCAGCATTTT	CASSYSGQPQHF
TRBD2	NA	TRBV2	TRBJ2-1	TGTGCCAGCAGCGTTTTTAGCGGGGCCTCCTACAATGAGCAGTTCTTC	CASSVFSGASYNEQFF
NA	NA	TRBV9	TRBJ1-2	TGTGCCAGCAGCGGAAGCGGAAGCTATGGCTACACCTTC	CASSGSGSYGYTF
NA	NA	TRBV6-5	TRBJ1-2	TGTGCCAGCAGCACGGACGGTTATGGCTACACCTTC	CASSTDGYGYTF
NA	NA	TRBV7-2	TRBJ2-1	TGTGCCAGCCACGGCGGGGATCAGGGCAATGAGCAGTTCTTC	CASHGGDQGNEQFF
NA	few	TRBV6-5	TRBJ2-5	TGTGCCAGCAGTTACTCGACCGGAGAGAGCCAAGAGACCCAGTACTTC	CASSYSTGESQETQYF
NA	many	TRBV6-6	TRBJ2-1	TGTGCCAGCAGTTACTCGAATTATGAGCAGTTCTTC	CASSYSNYEQFF
NA	NA	TRBV29-1	TRBJ2-4	TGCAGCGTCACGGACTCAATAGCCAAAAACATTCAGTACTTC	CSVTDSIAKNIQYF
NA	NA	TRBV7-3	TRBJ2-5	TGTGCCAGCAGCGACGGACAGTTGAACCAAGAGACCCAGTACTTC	CASSDGQLNQETQYF
NA	few	TRBV29-1	TRBJ1-1	TGCAGCGTTGTCACTTCAGAAGACACTGAAGCTTTCTTT	CSVVTSEDTEAFF
NA	NA	TRBV12-3/TRBV12-4	TRBJ1-2	TGTGCCAGCAGTTTAGACTCGGGATGGGGGCACTATGGCTACACCTTC	CASSLDSGWGHYGYTF
TRBD2	few	TRBV25-1	TRBJ2-3	TGTGCCAGCAGTGAAGCTGGACCCGGTTCTACGGGACTAGCGGCAAGGGGGGTAGATACGCAGTATTTT	CASSEAGPGSTGLAARGVDTQYF
NA	NA	TRBV24-1	TRBJ2-1	TGTGCCACCAGTGAATTAGGAAACAATGAGCAGTTCTTC	CATSELGNNEQFF
NA	few	TRBV4-1	TRBJ2-1	TGCGCCAGCAGCCAGGGCTTCTCCGGGAAAGGAGACAATGAGCAGTTCTTC	CASSQGFSGKGDNEQFF
TRBD2	few	TRBV9	TRBJ2-5	TGTGCCAGCAGCGAGGGGCTAGCGGGACTAGCGACCCAGTACTTC	CASSEGLAGLATQYF
TRBD2	few	TRBV20-1	TRBJ2-4	TGCAGTGCTAGAGATCAGTGGCTAGCGGGGGAGGTTGCCAAAAACATTCAGTACTTC	CSARDQWLAGEVAKNIQYF
NA	NA	TRBV28	TRBJ2-4	TGTGCCAGCCAACCCTCGGAACTAGCCAAAAACATTCAGTACTTC	CASQPSELAKNIQYF
TRBD1	few	TRBV7-3	TRBJ2-3	TGTGCCAGCAGCCCAAATCCACAGGGGAGAATAGATACGCAGTATTTT	CASSPNPQGRIDTQYF
TRBD1	NA	TRBV12-3/TRBV12-4	TRBJ1-5	TGTGCCAGCAGCTACGGGACAGTCAATCAGCCCCAGCATTTT	CASSYGTVNQPQHF
NA	few	TRBV7-2	TRBJ2-1	TGTGCCAGCAGCCTGGGGCCGTTCAATTACAATGAGCAGTTCTTC	CASSLGPFNYNEQFF
NA	few	TRBV14	TRBJ2-1	TGTGCCAGCAGCCAAGCAGACCACAATGAGCAGTTCTTC	CASSQADHNEQFF
TRBD1	NA	TRBV18	TRBJ2-5	TGTGCCAGCTCACCTCAAACAGGGGCCCAAGAGACCCTGTACTTC	CASSPQTGAQETLYF
NA	NA	TRBV5-1	TRBJ1-6	TGCGCCAGCAGCTTGGAGCCAGATTATAATTCACCCCTCCACTTT	CASSLEPDYNSPLHF
TRBD1	few	TRBV20-1	TRBJ1-2	TGCAGTGCTAGGGAACCGGGACAGGGGGCCCATGGCTACACCTTC	CSAREPGQGAHGYTF
TRBD1	NA	TRBV15	TRBJ2-3	TGTGCCACCAGCAGGGGTCCCCTTGTAGGGGGCCTGGAAGATACGCAGTATTTT	CATSRGPLVGGLEDTQYF
NA	NA	TRBV6-6	TRBJ2-3	TGTGCCAGCAGCTCTCCGCCATCTGGGGATACGCAGTATTTT	CASSSPPSGDTQYF
NA	few	TRBV5-6	TRBJ2-1	TGTGCCAGCAGCCTTCCAATAGGGGGAAATGAGCAGTTCTTC	CASSLPIGGNEQFF
NA	NA	TRBV12-3/TRBV12-4	TRBJ2-1	TGTGCCAGCAGTCCCATCTCGGGCAAGGAGCAGTTCTTC	CASSPISGKEQFF
NA	NA	TRBV12-3/TRBV12-4	TRBJ1-1	TGTGCCAGCAGTTTTGACGGCCCGAACCCTAAGAACACTGAAGCTTTCTTT	CASSFDGPNPKNTEAFF
NA	few	TRBV9	TRBJ2-7	TGTGCCAGCAGCGTAGCTCAGGTTCCCTACGAGCAGTACTTC	CASSVAQVPYEQYF
TRBD2	NA	TRBV7-2	TRBJ2-3	TGTGCCAGCAGCCCAGGACTAGCGGGAGGGCCGATTGCTACAGATACGCAGTATTTT	CASSPGLAGGPIATDTQYF
NA	few	TRBV20-1	TRBJ1-2	TGCAGTGCTTGGATATTAACGGCACAGGTTGGAGGCTACACCTTC	CSAWILTAQVGGYTF
TRBD2	NA	TRBV6-2/TRBV6-3	TRBJ2-5	TGTGCCAGCAGACACCTAGCGGGAGGGGAGACCCAGTACTTC	CASRHLAGGETQYF
TRBD2	NA	TRBV19	TRBJ2-1	TGTGCCAGTAGTCCGTCGAGCGGGGGGATGATTGAGCAGTTCTTC	CASSPSSGGMIEQFF
TRBD2	few	TRBV20-1	TRBJ2-7	TGCAGTGCCGAAGCGGGAGGGGGGGACGAGCAGTACTTC	CSAEAGGGDEQYF
NA	NA	TRBV10-3	TRBJ2-1	TGTGCCACAAAAGAGAGCAGGTCCTACAATGAGCAGTTCTTC	CATKESRSYNEQFF
NA	NA	TRBV15	TRBJ2-6	TGTGCCACCCAAGGGGGGGCCTCTGGGGCCAACGTCCTGACTTTC	CATQGGASGANVLTF